The clone carrying this TCR beta chain has a single count. The antigen remains unidentified. The junction differs from germline at one of its ends, possibly a read error. Only in-frame clones appear in the TCRdb table, and some are missing; sequencing was by immunoSEQ multiplex PCR. The sample contains roughly 300,000 clones, about 72% of which appear only once. This CDR3 has 13 residues. The source of the sample is a study of cytotoxic CD8 clonotypes in ibrutinib-treated CLL. Study context: Within the patient group, ten to twelve were relapsed/refractory and roughly 15 treatment-naive, and 17 were IGHV unmutated. Study-level results: Sampling times (in sustained-remission versus progressing patients) were not the same.

This rearrangement joins TRBV5-3 to TRBJ2-5; D unclear. TRBV5-3 is reported as an ORF; its role is uncertain. The TCR comes from a human donor with chronic lymphocytic leukemia. The source was PBMCs, collected at disease progression, from a patient treated with ibrutinib. The CDR3 loop is CASSLPSGETQYF. In DNA form, the CDR3 reads TGTGCCAGCAGCTTGCCGTCTGGGGAGACCCAGTACTTC.